This T cell receptor (beta chain) appears in the sequencing data of a study of shared clonotypes between healthy human individuals. This clone is a singleton in its sample. Clones were sequenced by immunoSEQ multiplex PCR, and TCRdb holds only the in-frame ones, with some missing. The profile shows roughly 2 million clones, 95% of them singletons. The V end lost 0 bases, the J end lost 2 bases, and 13 bases lay between the germline ends. Per germline, CDR1 MGHRA and CDR2 YSYEKL. There are 16 residues in the CDR3. V usage is TRBV4-1 and J usage is TRBJ1-1; D remains unclear. The specimen sequenced was naive CD4+ T cells sorted from blood. Subset indicated: CD45RA+ positively selected. The TCR sequence derives from a man aged 18 to 35 in good health. In DNA, the CDR3 is TGCGCCAGCAGCCAAGATTTTCCTTTCAGTAACACTGAAGCTTTCTTT. Its protein product is CASSQDFPFSNTEAFF.